This is a list of T cell receptor beta chains from one sample in a study of blood T cell repertoires in COVID-19. Profiled with immunoSEQ multiplex PCR; TCRdb holds only in-frame clones, not every one. The data contain around 210,000 clones, about 89% of them seen just once; the ten biggest clones take up roughly 8.1%. The sequenced sample was PBMCs or T cells enriched from blood (not recorded which). The receptors shown here come from a woman aged 18-30 years who had recovered from COVID-19. The CDR3 runs from the conserved cysteine through the conserved F or W. The order of the fields is clone size, D gene, J gene, V gene, CDR3 DNA, CDR3 protein. The D gene is left open where the match is weak. A clone size is listed for some rows: how often the clone was seen (once, few, many), or a class if it is expanded.

. | TRBD2 | TRBJ2-1 | TRBV2 | TGTGCCAGCAGTGGGGGGACTAGCAAATACAATGAGCAGTTCTTC | CASSGGTSKYNEQFF
. | TRBD2 | TRBJ2-3 | TRBV2 | TGTGCCAGCAGTGAAGAGGGTAGCGGGTTAACAGATACGCAGTATTTT | CASSEEGSGLTDTQYF
once | . | TRBJ2-2 | TRBV6-1 | TGTGCCAGCAGTGAGGCAGTTATCGGGGAGCTGTTTTTT | CASSEAVIGELFF
. | TRBD1 | TRBJ1-2 | TRBV5-6 | TGTGCCAGCAGCTCTTTTACGGACAGGGGCCTCTACTATGGCTACACCTTC | CASSSFTDRGLYYGYTF
. | . | TRBJ1-4 | TRBV3-1/TRBV3-2 | TGTGCCAGCAGCCCCCGCGCCGCAACTAATGAAAAACTGTTTTTT | CASSPRAATNEKLFF
. | . | TRBJ1-4 | TRBV14 | TGTGCCAGCAGCAGAAGCTTTAATGAAAAACTGTTTTTT | CASSRSFNEKLFF
. | . | TRBJ1-2 | TRBV19 | TGTGCCAGTAGTATAGGCGGCAACGGCTACACCTTC | CASSIGGNGYTF
. | . | TRBJ1-1 | TRBV3-1/TRBV3-2 | TGTGCCAGCAGCCAACAAACACTAAACACTGAAGCTTTCTTT | CASSQQTLNTEAFF
. | . | TRBJ1-4 | TRBV27 | TGTGCCAGCAGTTTGTCCCGCCAGGGCTCTGAGGAAAAACTGTTTTTT | CASSLSRQGSEEKLFF
. | . | TRBJ1-1 | TRBV12-3/TRBV12-4 | TGTGCCAGCAGTCCCGGGGAGAGCACTGAAGCTTTCTTT | CASSPGESTEAFF
. | TRBD1 | TRBJ2-7 | TRBV18 | TGTGCCAGCTCACCGGGACAGGGAGGAAACTACGAGCAGTACTTC | CASSPGQGGNYEQYF
. | . | TRBJ1-6 | TRBV7-2 | TGTGCCAGCAGCAAACAGAGCTCCTATAATTCACCCCTCCACTTT | CASSKQSSYNSPLHF
. | . | TRBJ2-2 | TRBV6-2/TRBV6-3 | TGTGCCAGCAGTTACTCGGCAAGAACCGGGGAGCTGTTTTTT | CASSYSARTGELFF
. | TRBD1 | TRBJ1-4 | TRBV5-4 | TGTGCCAGCAGCCCCTCCAACAGGGGTGAAAAACTGTTTTTT | CASSPSNRGEKLFF
few | TRBD1 | TRBJ2-2 | TRBV25-1 | TGTGCCAGCAGGGGACAGGGGGACACCGGGGAGCTGTTTTTT | CASRGQGDTGELFF
. | . | TRBJ2-3 | TRBV5-5 | TGTGCCAGCAGCTTGGTGGGGCCAGATACGCAGTATTTT | CASSLVGPDTQYF
. | . | TRBJ1-1 | TRBV2 | TGTGCCAGCAGTGAAGGGAGTTATGAAGCTTTCTTT | CASSEGSYEAFF
. | TRBD1 | TRBJ2-5 | TRBV10-3 | TGTGCCGCACAGGGGGAAGAGACCCAGTACTTC | CAAQGEETQYF
. | TRBD1 | TRBJ2-5 | TRBV19 | TGTGCCAGTAGCACTCAGGGGGCGCAAGAGACCCAGTACTTC | CASSTQGAQETQYF
. | TRBD2 | TRBJ2-3 | TRBV4-2 | TGTGCCAGCAGTACAGGTAGCGGGTCTAGCACAGATACGCAGTATTTT | CASSTGSGSSTDTQYF
few | TRBD2 | TRBJ2-2 | TRBV6-5 | TGTGCCAGCAGTTACTCTACTAGCGCCCCCGGGGAGCTGTTTTTT | CASSYSTSAPGELFF
. | TRBD1 | TRBJ2-5 | TRBV5-1 | TGCGCCAGCAGAGCGTTGACAGGGGGGGACCTGGGGACCCAGTACTTC | CASRALTGGDLGTQYF
. | . | TRBJ1-1 | TRBV2 | TGTGCCAGCACCCAAGAGGGGCAGGGGCAAACTGAAGCTTTCTTT | CASTQEGQGQTEAFF
once | . | TRBJ1-5 | TRBV21-1 | TGTGCCAGCAGCAAAGGGAGGAACGGAGGGGATCAGCCCCAGCATTTT | CASSKGRNGGDQPQHF
few | . | TRBJ2-3 | TRBV28 | TGTGCCAGCAGTTTAGAGGCCCAAGGACTGATAACAGATACGCAGTATTTT | CASSLEAQGLITDTQYF
. | TRBD1 | TRBJ1-2 | TRBV28 | TGTGCCAGCAGCCCGGACAGGGTGTTCGGCTACACCTTC | CASSPDRVFGYTF
. | . | TRBJ1-5 | TRBV7-9 | TGTGCCAGCAGCCGTTTGGGGGAGGATCAGCCCCAGCATTTT | CASSRLGEDQPQHF
. | . | TRBJ2-2 | TRBV28 | TGTGCCAGCAGTTTAATCGCAGCCGGGGAGCTGTTTTTT | CASSLIAAGELFF
. | . | TRBJ1-1 | TRBV5-1 | TGCGCCAGCAGCTTGCTACAGACGAACACTGAAGCTTTCTTT | CASSLLQTNTEAFF
. | . | TRBJ2-3 | TRBV7-9 | TGTGCCAGCAGCCTATACTCCACAGATACGCAGTATTTT | CASSLYSTDTQYF
. | . | TRBJ2-7 | TRBV3-1/TRBV3-2 | TGTGCCAGCAGCCAGGACAATTTCCACGAGCAGTACTTC | CASSQDNFHEQYF
. | . | TRBJ2-3 | TRBV7-2 | TGTGCCAGCAGCCAAAGCCACCAGGGCACAGATACGCAGTATTTT | CASSQSHQGTDTQYF
. | TRBD1 | TRBJ1-5 | TRBV7-3 | TGTGCCAGCAGCTTCTGCCATTTCGACAGGGTCAATCAGCCCCAGCATTTT | CASSFCHFDRVNQPQHF
. | . | TRBJ1-2 | TRBV30 | TGTGCCTGGAATCGGGACAATTCCGGCTACACCTTC | CAWNRDNSGYTF
. | TRBD1 | TRBJ1-1 | TRBV7-2 | TGTGCCAGCAGCCCATCGGGACAGGGATACACTGAAGCTTTCTTT | CASSPSGQGYTEAFF
. | TRBD1 | TRBJ2-5 | TRBV7-7 | TGTGCCAGCAGCACCGACAGGGGGATTGGGGAGACCCAGTACTTC | CASSTDRGIGETQYF